The clone carrying this TCR beta chain was recorded many times. A constant-region primer primed TCR beta cDNA synthesis from around 500 ng of total RNA. TCR beta libraries came from three nested multiplex PCR rounds using slightly modified ARM-PCR. A C-beta reverse primer was combined with TRBV1-TRBV30 forward primers in the first two PCR rounds, and each round had 10 cycles. MiXCR was run by TCRdb on the multiplex PCR reads, yielding one entry per CDR3 protein. The profile shows roughly 36,000 distinct CDR3 sequences, approximately 82% of them singletons. The data stem from a study of tumor-infiltrating lymphocytes in primary liver carcinoma. Across the study: Yields of productive TCRbeta reads ranged from roughly 3.65 to 7.13 million per sample and were similar across tissue types.

Co-extraction yielded RNA and DNA from around 20-30 mg of unsorted bulk tissue. The CDR3 contains 14 residues. V was shortened by 2 bases and J by 5 bases, with 13 bases between the two germline ends. Germline CDR1 reads SGHRS; CDR2 reads YFSETQ. The rearrangement joins TRBV5-1 to TRBJ2-5, with a possible D match to TRBD2 (6 bases). Specimen: tumor-adjacent normal liver tissue. This receptor was identified in a man aged 40-49 years with primary liver carcinoma and hepatitis B virus infection. Written as DNA, the CDR3 is TGCGCCAGCAGCTTAACCCTCGCGGGGGAGACCCAGTACTTC. Amino acids: CASSLTLAGETQYF.